This T cell receptor beta chain was observed in a study of blood T cell repertoires in COVID-19. Study as a whole: Samples representing acute and convalescent COVID-19 were sourced from the United States, Italy and Spain.

The CDR3 contains 16 residues. Original handling: Reference gene primer amplification yielded estimated nucleated cell counts. Only in-frame clones appear in the TCRdb table, and some are missing; sequencing was by immunoSEQ multiplex PCR. The V and J calls and clone size are taken from that table; D and trimming were inferred from the DNA. The profile covers about 42,000 clones, with roughly 80% appearing a single time and less than 7% taken by the ten largest. V is TRBV21-1 and J is TRBJ1-6; the D call in the table, TRBD1, was not verified against the DNA. TRBV21-1 is classified as a pseudogene. The sequence was obtained from a man aged 45-65 years with active COVID-19. Sequences were obtained from peripheral blood. The CDR3 loop reads CASSKWNSSYNSPLHF. DNA of the CDR3: TGTGCCAGCAGCAAATGGAACAGCTCCTATAATTCACCCCTCCACTTT.